The clone carrying this T cell receptor (beta chain) was seen only a few times. Its target is not known. Per the germline V gene, CDR1 is MGHRA and CDR2 is YSYEKL. The CDR3 loop spans 14 amino acids. V was cut by 0 bases and J by 15 bases, with 17 bases left in between. This sample was taken from a study of T-cell memory formation after mild COVID-19. Study findings and constraints: For second-wave clones that peaked at day 37, SARS-CoV-2 specificity went unverified.

TCRdb itself ran the 5' RACE reads through MiXCR, one entry per CDR3 protein. The repertoire holds 300,000 to 400,000 distinct CDR3 sequences, with approximately 16% as singletons. The TCR was taken from a man between 18 and 29 years old who had mild COVID-19 (a few samples of this study predate the infection). Cell type and time point are not known. Specimen: PBMCs or a T cell subset sorted from them (not recorded which). The V and J genes are TRBV4-1 and TRBJ1-4, with unresolved D. The CDR3 loop reads CASSQEDHTGRVFF. CDR3 sequence (DNA): TGCGCCAGCAGCCAAGAAGACCATACCGGCCGAGTGTTTTTT.